This T cell receptor (beta chain) stems from a study of beta chain features in type 1 diabetes. Overall study results and limits: Fewer junction insertions and more nucleotide deletions appeared in type 1 diabetes patients. A definitive answer on HLA type influencing TCRB rearrangement was not reached here. Relative to healthy donors, patients appeared to have naive, central memory and Treg TCRB repertoires that were more similar.

V was clipped by 4 bases and J by 3 bases; unmatched bases: 15. Looked up from germline, CDR1 is MGHRA and CDR2 is YSYEKL. The CDR3 covers 18 residues. Reverse transcription of all isolated RNA meant that expressed TCRB transcripts were sequenced. Using immunoSEQ multiplex PCR, the repertoire was profiled, and TCRdb retains in-frame clones only, with some absent. This sample has 900,000 or so clones, with about a sixth found just once. As regards this clone: Its antigen is not identified.

What was sequenced was naive CD4+ T cells from blood. The source is a woman aged 18-35 years in good health. The rearrangement links TRBV4-1 to TRBJ2-3; 8 bases agree with TRBD2. The CDR3 DNA reads TGCGCCAGCAGCCTAACTCTAGCGGGTTTAGGGGGGACAGATACGCAGTATTTT. It specifies CASSLTLAGLGGTDTQYF.